This T cell receptor (beta chain) was recorded in a study of cytomegalovirus exposure and HLA in healthy donors. Overall study: Ancestry clustering placed around 80% of a few hundred genotyped donors in the Caucasian-associated cluster. Study-wide findings and caveats: The analysis excluded some indistinguishable V segments, including TRBV6-2 and TRBV6-3.

Germline V lookup: CDR1 MNHEY, CDR2 SMNVEV (reference sequence). The CDR3 has 15 residues. The V segment lost 5 bases and the J segment 3 bases; nucleotides outside the gene matches: 3. A multiplex PCR was run with 60 Vbeta primers and 13 Jbeta primers. Clones were read by immunoSEQ multiplex PCR, and TCRdb kept only the in-frame ones, dropping some. This sample has roughly 160,000 clones, with roughly 80% found just once. Worth noting for this clone: Its antigen is undetermined.

The J gene is TRBJ2-1, the V gene TRBV27; 11 bases match TRBD2. Source material: PBMCs. This receptor was identified in a male donor in good health and CMV-seronegative. Written as DNA, the CDR3 is TGTGCCAGCAGTACCGGGACTAGCGGCTACAATGAGCAGTTCTTC. As protein: CASSTGTSGYNEQFF.